The entry below gives a single T cell receptor beta chain sequence along with its context. This sample was taken from a study of T cell changes during pregnancy in multiple sclerosis. Assay used: immunoSEQ multiplex PCR; TCRdb lists only in-frame clones, some missing. The table shows about 77,000 clones, with about 88% occurring only once. The ends lost 4 bases at V and 10 bases at J; junction bases unmatched: 10. CDR1 and CDR2 from the germline V gene are KGHSH and LQKENI. CDR3 length: 14 residues. The TCR originated in a female donor with multiple sclerosis, enrolled in a pregnancy study. The chain combines TRBV18 with TRBJ2-1; TRBD1 aligns across 7 bases. The sample consisted of peripheral blood, taken before pregnancy. The CDR3 coding sequence is TGTGCCAGCTCACTAAGCGTTACAGGGGACGAGCAGTTCTTC. This codes for CASSLSVTGDEQFF.